The 25 T cell receptor beta chains below were found in one sample sequenced in a study of T cell repertoires in cytomegalovirus infection. Their specific antigens are unknown. TCRdb fed the reads into MiXCR, producing one record per CDR3 protein. The sample includes around 310,000 distinct CDR3 sequences, almost 30% of them seen just once. Material: cultured PBMCs, obtained from culture after CMV antigen stimulation. The receptors come from a human donor in good health (CMV status not recorded). Some clones in this sample may be carry-over from other donors' samples.

This clonotype turned up a few times. V usage is TRBV6-4 and J usage is TRBJ2-7; D is uncertain. V was shortened by 10 bases and J by 0 bases, with 16 bases between the two germline ends. This CDR3 has 14 residues. Germline CDR1 MRHNA, CDR2 SNTAGT. The CDR3 sequence: CATIGGPSSYEQYF. The CDR3 DNA follows: TGTGCCACCATAGGCGGACCGAGCTCCTACGAGCAGTACTTC.

The table lists this clonotype with many counts. The chain joins TRBV7-6 to TRBJ2-5; D is unresolved. CDR1 is SGHVS, CDR2 FNYEAQ, per germline. The ends were cut back, 5 bases at V and 0 bases at J, with 13 bases in the middle. This CDR3 spans 15 amino acids. The CDR3 bases are TGTGCCAGCAGCCCAAGAGGACGCTACCAAGAGACCCAGTACTTC. Residues: CASSPRGRYQETQYF.

The rearrangement links TRBV10-2 to TRBJ1-1; no definite D call. Trimming left V 7 bases short and J 1 base short, with 13 bases between. Germline CDR1 reads WSHSY; CDR2 reads SAAADI. The CDR3 runs 14 residues. The CDR3 DNA sequence: TGCGCCAGCAAGAGCTTGCAGACGAACACTGAAGCTTTCTTT. Its protein product is CASKSLQTNTEAFF.

This clonotype appeared a few times. The chain couples TRBV20-1 to TRBJ2-4; 11 bases fit TRBD2. The V gene's germline CDR1 is DFQATT and CDR2 SNEGSKA (reference sequence). This CDR3 spans 19 amino acids. V trimming: 3 bases; J trimming: 0 bases; junction bases outside the gene matches: 13. The CDR3 loop reads CSASPASGRLLLAKNIQYF. CDR3 in DNA: TGCAGTGCTAGCCCCGCTAGCGGGAGGCTTCTCTTAGCCAAAAACATTCAGTACTTC.

The V and J genes are TRBV19 and TRBJ2-3, with 10 bases identical to TRBD2. This CDR3 region has 15 residues. Trimming at V came to 8 bases and at J to 2 bases, leaving 7 bases not matched to a gene. CDR1 and CDR2 from the germline V gene are LNHDA and SQIVND (reference sequence). CDR3 nucleotide sequence: TGTGCCAGTCAGAGACTAGCGGGCTTCACAGATACGCAGTATTTT. Amino acids: CASQRLAGFTDTQYF.

This clonotype was picked up a small number of times. V and J are TRBV6-1 and TRBJ1-5; 7 bases line up with TRBD1. CDR1 is MNHNS, CDR2 SASEGT, per germline. The CDR3 contains 13 residues. With V trimmed by 6 bases and J by 5 bases, 4 bases remained unmatched. CDR3 DNA: TGTGCCAGCAGACAGGGGAACGATCAGCCCCAGCATTTT. The encoded protein is CASRQGNDQPQHF.

The chain combines TRBV29-1 with TRBJ2-7, with a possible D match to TRBD2 (5 bases). Germline V gene sequence: CDR1 SQVTM, CDR2 ANQGSEA. Trimming shortened V by 2 bases and J by 4 bases, and 9 bases separated the two germline ends. The CDR3 is 12 residues long. The CDR3 DNA follows: TGCAGCGTTGAATCCGAGGGTTACGAGCAGTACTTC. Its protein product is CSVESEGYEQYF.

This clonotype occurred once. The chain combines TRBV6-5 with TRBJ2-4; 7 nucleotides align to TRBD2. The CDR3 contains 17 residues. With V trimmed by 6 bases and J by 0 bases, 11 bases remained unmatched. CDR1 is MNHEY and CDR2 is SVGAGI in the germline V gene. The CDR3 sequence: CASSPRLAEIAKNIQYF. CDR3 nucleotides: TGTGCCAGCAGCCCCAGGCTAGCGGAAATAGCCAAAAACATTCAGTACTTC.

This clonotype was counted a few times. V is TRBV7-2 and J is TRBJ1-4, with D perhaps TRBD1 (6 bases). The CDR3 consists of 15 residues. Germline CDR1 SGHTA, CDR2 FQGNSA. The V and J ends lost 0 bases and 5 bases respectively, with 10 bases between them. CDR3 region: CASSLAPGTNEKLFF. The CDR3 region has the DNA TGTGCCAGCAGCTTAGCGCCAGGGACAAATGAAAAACTGTTTTTT.

There are a few counts of this clonotype. The rearrangement uses TRBV15 and TRBJ1-1; D gene unclear. Trimming took off 1 base at V and 3 bases at J, with 12 bases between the two ends. This CDR3 spans 15 amino acids. Germline V gives CDR1 LNHNV, CDR2 YYDKDF (reference sequence). Here the CDR3 reads CATSRGLGLDTEAFF. The CDR3 DNA sequence: TGTGCCACCAGCAGAGGACTCGGGCTAGACACTGAAGCTTTCTTT.

This chain uses TRBV12-3 or TRBV12-4 with TRBJ1-3; maybe TRBD1 (5 bases). The ends were cut back, 4 bases at V and 1 base at J, with 17 bases in the middle. The CDR3 runs to 17 residues. CDR3 DNA: TGTGCCAGCAGTTCACCCGAAGGGGAGTGGTCTGGAAACACCATATATTTT. As protein: CASSSPEGEWSGNTIYF.

There are a few counts of this clonotype. The chain uses TRBV24-1 and TRBJ1-2; 7 nucleotides agree with TRBD1. Per germline, CDR1 KGHDR and CDR2 SFDVKD. CDR3 length equals 13 residues. V was pared by 7 bases and J by 7 bases, with 8 bases of the junction left unmatched. CDR3 DNA: TGTGCCACCAGCGCCGACAGGGTTGGTGGCTACACCTTC. Translating it yields CATSADRVGGYTF.

This clonotype occurred a few times. The chain is built from TRBV18 and TRBJ1-4; maybe TRBD1 (5 bases). The CDR3 loop spans 17 amino acids. V was cut by 1 base and J by 0 bases, with 12 bases left in between. CDR1 is KGHSH, CDR2 LQKENI, per germline. This CDR3 is CASSPRRTTATNEKLFF. Written as DNA, the CDR3 is TGTGCCAGCTCACCACGGAGGACGACAGCAACTAATGAAAAACTGTTTTTT.

This sequence joins TRBV29-1 and TRBJ1-2; no clear D gene. Trimming left V 7 bases short and J 8 bases short, with 23 bases between. The CDR3 sequence is 14 residues long. Germline CDR1 reads SQVTM; CDR2 reads ANQGSEA. The CDR3 bases are TGCAGCGCCCTCCGAGGAGAGTTAAGCGACGGCTACACCTTC. This gives the protein CSALRGELSDGYTF.

The rearrangement links TRBV24-1 to TRBJ2-1; 12 bases match TRBD1. The CDR3 covers 16 residues. Trimming at V came to 4 bases and at J to 7 bases, leaving 7 bases not matched to a gene. From germline, CDR1 is KGHDR and CDR2 SFDVKD. CDR3: CATSDPGQGAMNEQFF. In DNA, the CDR3 is TGTGCCACCAGTGACCCGGGACAGGGGGCGATGAATGAGCAGTTCTTC.

The CDR3 DNA is TGTGCCAGCAGCTTGACGGTGGGCGGGGAGCTGTTTTTT. This encodes CASSLTVGGELFF. The genes are TRBV11-1 and TRBJ2-2; D call uncertain. V was shortened by 3 bases and J by 7 bases, with 9 bases between the two germline ends. This CDR3 has 13 amino acids. The germline gives CDR1 SGHAT, CDR2 FQDESV (reference sequence).

V is TRBV12-3 or TRBV12-4 and J is TRBJ2-1, with 8 bases identical to TRBD2. The CDR3 sequence is 15 residues long. Trimming at V came to 6 bases and at J to 2 bases, leaving 6 bases not matched to a gene. CDR3 protein: CASSQSGGTYNEQFF. The CDR3 bases are TGTGCCAGCAGCCAAAGCGGGGGTACCTACAATGAGCAGTTCTTC.

V and J are TRBV27 and TRBJ1-6; no clear D gene. The CDR3 is 14 amino acids. V was clipped by 8 bases and J by 0 bases, with 8 bases between them. Germline V gene sequence: CDR1 MNHEY, CDR2 SMNVEV (reference sequence). The CDR3 sequence is CASRVGSYNSPLHF. CDR3 nucleotides: TGTGCCAGCCGTGTGGGCTCCTATAATTCACCCCTCCACTTT.

The chain recombines TRBV6-2 or TRBV6-3 with TRBJ2-2; no clear D. V gave up 7 bases and J gave up 0 bases, with 12 bases separating them. Per germline, CDR1 MNHEY and CDR2 SVGEGT. The CDR3 runs 15 residues. As DNA, the CDR3 is TGTGCCAGCAACCGGAGAATCGCGAACACCGGGGAGCTGTTTTTT. It specifies CASNRRIANTGELFF.

This clonotype was recorded a few times. The chain has TRBV6-5 and TRBJ1-3; no definite D call. CDR1 and CDR2 (germline): MNHEY, SVGAGI. CDR3 size: 17 residues. Trimming pared 2 bases from V and 0 bases from J, leaving 14 bases between. CDR3 region: CASSYTGSLSSGNTIYF. CDR3 coding DNA: TGTGCCAGCAGTTACACGGGCAGCCTAAGCTCTGGAAACACCATATATTTT.

This clonotype was recorded a few times. The CDR3 sequence: CASSFLGGSLNEQFF. The DNA of the CDR3 is TGTGCCAGCAGCTTTCTAGGCGGGAGCTTGAATGAGCAGTTCTTC. This chain connects TRBV7-9 to TRBJ2-1, with TRBD2 matching 7 bases. V lost 3 bases, J lost 7 bases, and 9 bases stayed unmatched. CDR1 SEHNR and CDR2 FQNEAQ come from the germline V gene (reference sequence). The CDR3 is made up of 15 amino acids. Complete variable domain (other parts from reference TRBV7-9 and TRBJ2-1): DTGVSQNPRHKITKRGQNVTFRCDPISEHNRLYWYRQTLGQGPEFLTYFQNEAQLEKSRLLSDRFSAERPKGSFSTLEIQRTEQGDSAMYLCASSFLGGSLNEQFFGPGTRLTVL.

Only a few counts were recorded for this clonotype. This sequence joins TRBV27 and TRBJ1-4; perhaps TRBD1 as D (5 bases). Trimming cost V 4 bases and J 2 bases, with 14 bases left between them. CDR1 and CDR2 from the germline V gene are MNHEY and SMNVEV (reference sequence). The CDR3 has 16 amino acids. For the CDR3, the DNA is TGTGCCAGCAGTTGGGGAAGTGGGGGTACTAATGAAAAACTGTTTTTT. It specifies CASSWGSGGTNEKLFF.

This clonotype was seen at least ten times. J is TRBJ2-5 and V is TRBV7-8, with D perhaps matching TRBD1 (5 bases). Germline V gene lookup returns CDR1 SGHVS and CDR2 FQNEAQ. Trimming took off 3 bases at V and 5 bases at J, with 10 bases between the two ends. This CDR3 region has 13 residues. The CDR3 region has the DNA TGTGCCAGCAGCTTGGCAGGGCGGGAGACCCAGTACTTC. Residues: CASSLAGRETQYF.

The chain couples TRBV6-2 or TRBV6-3 to TRBJ1-2, with no clear D. The V and J ends lost 0 bases and 7 bases respectively, with 3 bases between them. The CDR3 is 11 amino acids. CDR1 is MNHEY and CDR2 is SVGEGT in the germline V gene. For the CDR3, the DNA is TGTGCCAGCAGTTACTCCCTTGGCTACACCTTC. It yields the protein CASSYSLGYTF.

This chain connects TRBV10-3 to TRBJ1-6; TRBD1 aligns across 7 bases. Germline trimming cut 8 bases from V and 8 bases from J; bases unmatched to any gene: 9. Germline values: CDR1 ENHRY, CDR2 SYGVKD. This CDR3 has 14 amino acids. The CDR3 loop is CAIRPTGEDSPLHF. The CDR3 coding sequence is TGTGCCATCCGACCAACAGGGGAAGATTCACCCCTCCACTTT.